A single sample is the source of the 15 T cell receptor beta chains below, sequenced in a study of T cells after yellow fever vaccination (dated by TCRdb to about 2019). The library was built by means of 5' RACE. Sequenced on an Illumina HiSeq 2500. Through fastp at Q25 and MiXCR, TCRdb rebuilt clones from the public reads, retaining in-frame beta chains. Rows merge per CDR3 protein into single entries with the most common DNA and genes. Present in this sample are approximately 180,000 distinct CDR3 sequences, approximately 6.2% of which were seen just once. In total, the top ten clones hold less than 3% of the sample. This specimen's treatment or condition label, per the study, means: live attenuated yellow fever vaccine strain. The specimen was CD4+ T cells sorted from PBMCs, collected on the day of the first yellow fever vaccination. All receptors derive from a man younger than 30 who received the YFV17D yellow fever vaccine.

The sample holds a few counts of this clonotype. The chain's CDR3 is CASTGGLAEETQYF. Written as DNA, the CDR3 is TGCGCCAGCACCGGGGGACTAGCGGAAGAGACCCAGTACTTC. The V call is TRBV5-1, the J call TRBJ2-5, with 11 nucleotides matching TRBD2. The V gene's germline CDR1 is SGHRS and CDR2 YFSETQ. The CDR3 extends over 14 amino acids. V shed 6 bases, J shed 3 bases, and the junction held 4 bases outside the gene matches.

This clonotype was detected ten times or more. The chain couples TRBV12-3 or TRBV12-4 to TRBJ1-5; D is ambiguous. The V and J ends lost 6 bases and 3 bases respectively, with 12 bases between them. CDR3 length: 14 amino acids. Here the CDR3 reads CASSRGSTNQPQHF. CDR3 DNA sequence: TGTGCCAGCAGCCGCGGGAGCACCAATCAGCCCCAGCATTTT.

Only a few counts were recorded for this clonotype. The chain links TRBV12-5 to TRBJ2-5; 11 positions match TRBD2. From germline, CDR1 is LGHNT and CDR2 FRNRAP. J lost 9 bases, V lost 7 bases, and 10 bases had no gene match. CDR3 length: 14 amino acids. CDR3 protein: CASAGTSGDGAQYF. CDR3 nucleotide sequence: TGTGCTAGTGCCGGGACTAGCGGTGACGGGGCCCAGTACTTC.

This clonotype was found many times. The CDR3 sequence: CASTTVGGTGELFF. CDR3 coding DNA: TGTGCCAGCACCACCGTCGGGGGGACCGGGGAGCTGTTTTTT. The gene calls are TRBV6-2 or TRBV6-3 and TRBJ2-2; 7 bases agree with TRBD2. The germline gives CDR1 MNHEY, CDR2 SVGEGT. The length of the CDR3 is 14 residues. Trimming cost V 7 bases and J 5 bases; bases outside gene matches: 7.

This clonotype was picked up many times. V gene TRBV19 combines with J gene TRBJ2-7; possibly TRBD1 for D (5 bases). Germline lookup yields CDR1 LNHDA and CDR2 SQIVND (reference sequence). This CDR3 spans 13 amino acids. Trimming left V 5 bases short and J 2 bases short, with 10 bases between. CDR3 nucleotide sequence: TGTGCCAGTAGTTTGGCAGGGACCTACGAGCAGTACTTC. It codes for CASSLAGTYEQYF.

The CDR3 sequence is CASSLGVGPRSNEQFF. For the CDR3, the DNA is TGCGCCAGCAGCTTGGGGGTGGGTCCCCGGTCCAATGAGCAGTTCTTC. This chain links TRBV5-1 with TRBJ2-1; D is unclear. The V end was cut by 0 bases, the J end by 6 bases, with 16 bases between. The CDR3 loop spans 16 amino acids. Germline CDR1 SGHRS, CDR2 YFSETQ. Filled out from reference TRBV5-1 and TRBJ2-1, the complete variable domain reads KAGVTQTPRYLIKTRGQQVTLSCSPISGHRSVSWYQQTPGQGLQFLFEYFSETQRNKGNFPGRFSGRQFSNSRSEMNVSTLELGDSALYLCASSLGVGPRSNEQFFGPGTRLTVL.

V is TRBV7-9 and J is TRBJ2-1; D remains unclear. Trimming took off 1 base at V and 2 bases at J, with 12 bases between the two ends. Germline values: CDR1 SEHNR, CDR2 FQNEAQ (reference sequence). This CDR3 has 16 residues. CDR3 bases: TGTGCCAGCAGCTTAGACCTGGGGTCCCCCTACAATGAGCAGTTCTTC. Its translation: CASSLDLGSPYNEQFF.

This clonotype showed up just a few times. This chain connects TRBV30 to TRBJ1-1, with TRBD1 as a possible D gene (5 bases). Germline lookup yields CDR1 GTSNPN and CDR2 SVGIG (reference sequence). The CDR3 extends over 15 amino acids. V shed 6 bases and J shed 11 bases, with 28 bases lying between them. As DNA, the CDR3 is TGTGCCTGCGTCGTACCAGGTGGGGACCTTTTTTCGGCTTTCTTT. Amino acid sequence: CACVVPGGDLFSAFF.

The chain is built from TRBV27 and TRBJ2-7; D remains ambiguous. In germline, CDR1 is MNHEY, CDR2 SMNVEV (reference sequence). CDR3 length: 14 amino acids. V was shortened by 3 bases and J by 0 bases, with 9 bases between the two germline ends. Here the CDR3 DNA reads TGTGCCAGCAGTTTGAATCCCGCCTCCTACGAGCAGTACTTC. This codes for CASSLNPASYEQYF.

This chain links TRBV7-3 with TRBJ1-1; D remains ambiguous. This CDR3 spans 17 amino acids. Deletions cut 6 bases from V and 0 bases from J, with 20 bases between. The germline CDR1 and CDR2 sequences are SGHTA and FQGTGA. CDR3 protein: CASSPQGRADMNTEAFF. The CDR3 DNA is TGTGCCAGCAGTCCCCAAGGGAGGGCAGATATGAACACTGAAGCTTTCTTT.

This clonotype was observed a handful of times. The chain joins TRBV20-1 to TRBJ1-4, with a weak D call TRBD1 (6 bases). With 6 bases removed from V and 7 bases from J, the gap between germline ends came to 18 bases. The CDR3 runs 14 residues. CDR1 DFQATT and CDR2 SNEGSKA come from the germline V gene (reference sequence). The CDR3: CSADLQGGFEKLFF. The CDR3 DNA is TGCAGTGCAGACCTACAGGGAGGATTTGAAAAACTGTTTTTT.

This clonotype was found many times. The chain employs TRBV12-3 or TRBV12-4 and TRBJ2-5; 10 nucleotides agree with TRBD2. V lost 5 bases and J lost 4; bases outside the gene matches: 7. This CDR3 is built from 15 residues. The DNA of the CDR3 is TGTGCCAGCAGTAAAAGCGGGGGGGCCGGAGAGACCCAGTACTTC. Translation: CASSKSGGAGETQYF.

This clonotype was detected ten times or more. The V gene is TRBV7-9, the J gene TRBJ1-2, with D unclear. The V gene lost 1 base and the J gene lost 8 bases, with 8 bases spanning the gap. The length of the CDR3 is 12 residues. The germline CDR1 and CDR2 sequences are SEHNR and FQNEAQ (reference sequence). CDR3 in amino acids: CASSLELEGYTF. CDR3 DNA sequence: TGTGCCAGCAGCTTAGAGTTGGAGGGCTACACCTTC. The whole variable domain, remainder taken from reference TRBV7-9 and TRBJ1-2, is DTGVSQNPRHKITKRGQNVTFRCDPISEHNRLYWYRQTLGQGPEFLTYFQNEAQLEKSRLLSDRFSAERPKGSFSTLEIQRTEQGDSAMYLCASSLELEGYTFGSGTRLTVV.

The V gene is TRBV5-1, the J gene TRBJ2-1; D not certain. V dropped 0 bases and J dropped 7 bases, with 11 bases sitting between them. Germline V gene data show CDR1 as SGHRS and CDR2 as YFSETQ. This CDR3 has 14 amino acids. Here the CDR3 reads CASSLGGLGNEQFF. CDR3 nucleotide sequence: TGCGCCAGCAGCTTGGGTGGCCTGGGAAATGAGCAGTTCTTC.

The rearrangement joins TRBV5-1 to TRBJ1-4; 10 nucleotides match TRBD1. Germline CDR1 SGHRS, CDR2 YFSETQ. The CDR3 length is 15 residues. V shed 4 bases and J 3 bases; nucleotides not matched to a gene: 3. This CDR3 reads CASSGQGVANEKLFF. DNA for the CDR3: TGCGCCAGCAGCGGACAGGGGGTAGCTAATGAAAAACTGTTTTTT. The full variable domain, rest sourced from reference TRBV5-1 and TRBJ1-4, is KAGVTQTPRYLIKTRGQQVTLSCSPISGHRSVSWYQQTPGQGLQFLFEYFSETQRNKGNFPGRFSGRQFSNSRSEMNVSTLELGDSALYLCASSGQGVANEKLFFGSGTQLSVL.